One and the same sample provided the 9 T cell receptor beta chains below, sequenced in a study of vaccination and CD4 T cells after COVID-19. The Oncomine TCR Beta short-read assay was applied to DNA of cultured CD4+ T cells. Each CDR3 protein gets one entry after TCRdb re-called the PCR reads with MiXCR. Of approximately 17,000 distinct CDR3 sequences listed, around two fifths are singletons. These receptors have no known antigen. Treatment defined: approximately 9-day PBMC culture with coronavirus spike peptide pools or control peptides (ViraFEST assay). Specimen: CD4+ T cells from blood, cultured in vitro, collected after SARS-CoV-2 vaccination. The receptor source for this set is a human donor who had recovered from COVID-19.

This CDR3 is CASSLHQGNTEAFF. The DNA for the CDR3 is TGTGCCAGCAGCTTACACCAGGGAAACACTGAAGCTTTCTTT. The rearrangement links TRBV7-3 to TRBJ1-1; perhaps TRBD1 as D (5 bases). The V end lost 2 bases, the J end lost 2 bases, and 9 bases lay between the germline ends. This CDR3 is built from 14 residues. CDR1 is SGHTA, CDR2 FQGTGA, per germline. Full variable domain (missing parts from reference TRBV7-3 and TRBJ1-1): GAGVSQTPSNKVTEKGKYVELRCDPISGHTALYWYRQSLGQGPEFLIYFQGTGAADDSGLPNDRFFAVRPEGSVSTLKIQRTERGDSAVYLCASSLHQGNTEAFFGQGTRLTVV.

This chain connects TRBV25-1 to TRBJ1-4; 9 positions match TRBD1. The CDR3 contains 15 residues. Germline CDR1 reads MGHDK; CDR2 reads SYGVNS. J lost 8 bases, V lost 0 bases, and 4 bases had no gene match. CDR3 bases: TGTGCCAGCAGTGAATATGCGGGACAGGGCGAAAAACTGTTTTTT. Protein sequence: CASSEYAGQGEKLFF. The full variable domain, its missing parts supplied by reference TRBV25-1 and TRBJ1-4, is EADIYQTPRYLVIGTGKKITLECSQTMGHDKMYWYQQDPGMELHLIHYSYGVNSTEKGDLSSESTVSRIRTEHFPLTLESARPSHTSQYLCASSEYAGQGEKLFFGSGTQLSVL.

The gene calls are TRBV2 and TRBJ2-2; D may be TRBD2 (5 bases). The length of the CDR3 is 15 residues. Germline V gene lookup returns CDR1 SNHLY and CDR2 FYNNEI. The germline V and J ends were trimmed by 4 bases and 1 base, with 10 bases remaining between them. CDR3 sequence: CASSVNSGNTGELFF. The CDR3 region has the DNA TGTGCCAGCAGTGTAAACAGCGGGAACACCGGGGAGCTGTTTTTT.

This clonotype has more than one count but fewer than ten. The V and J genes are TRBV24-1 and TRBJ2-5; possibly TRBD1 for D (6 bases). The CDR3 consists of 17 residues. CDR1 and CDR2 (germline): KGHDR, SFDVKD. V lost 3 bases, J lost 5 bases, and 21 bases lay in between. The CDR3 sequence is CATSDHLAAGVGETQYF. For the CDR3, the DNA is TGTGCCACCAGTGATCACCTGGCCGCAGGGGTAGGGGAGACCCAGTACTTC.

The CDR3 DNA is TGTGCCAGCAGTCAGCCAAGGGGCTATGGCTACACCTTC. The encoded protein is CASSQPRGYGYTF. This rearrangement joins TRBV27 to TRBJ1-2; weak D call: TRBD1 (5 bases). Trimming took 5 bases from V and 4 from J, leaving 11 bases between them. Germline CDR1 is MNHEY and CDR2 is SMNVEV (reference sequence). This CDR3 is 13 amino acids long.

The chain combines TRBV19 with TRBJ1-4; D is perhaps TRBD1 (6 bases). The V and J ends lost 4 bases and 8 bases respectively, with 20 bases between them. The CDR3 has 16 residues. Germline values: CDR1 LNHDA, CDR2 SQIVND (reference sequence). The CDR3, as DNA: TGTGCCAGTAGTACCGCCGTCCGGGGGCTTAGAGAAAAACTGTTTTTT. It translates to CASSTAVRGLREKLFF. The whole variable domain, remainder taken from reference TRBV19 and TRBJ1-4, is DGGITQSPKYLFRKEGQNVTLSCEQNLNHDAMYWYRQDPGQGLRLIYYSQIVNDFQKGDIAEGYSVSREKKESFPLTVTSAQKNPTAFYLCASSTAVRGLREKLFFGSGTQLSVL.

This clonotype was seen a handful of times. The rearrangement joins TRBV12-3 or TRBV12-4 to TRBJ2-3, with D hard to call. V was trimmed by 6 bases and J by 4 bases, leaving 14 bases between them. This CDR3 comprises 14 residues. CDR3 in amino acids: CASSAVLPPDTQYF. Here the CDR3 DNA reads TGTGCCAGCAGCGCCGTGCTCCCCCCAGATACGCAGTATTTT.

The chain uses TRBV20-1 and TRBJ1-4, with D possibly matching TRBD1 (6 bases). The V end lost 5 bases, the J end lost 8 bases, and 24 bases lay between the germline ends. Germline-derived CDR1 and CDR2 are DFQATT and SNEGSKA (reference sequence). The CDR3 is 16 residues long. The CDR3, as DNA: TGCAGTGCTTACTCCTTTGAACAGGGCCCGCGAGAAAAACTGTTTTTT. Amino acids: CSAYSFEQGPREKLFF.

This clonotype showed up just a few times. The chain's CDR3 is CASSVVTGVTEAFF. CDR3 in DNA: TGTGCCAGCAGCGTGGTGACAGGGGTCACTGAAGCTTTCTTT. The gene calls are TRBV9 and TRBJ1-1; TRBD1 matches 8 bases. With V trimmed by 2 bases and J by 4 bases, 4 bases remained unmatched. Per germline, CDR1 SGDLS and CDR2 YYNGEE. CDR3 length equals 14 residues.